The 9 T cell receptor beta chains reported below all come from one sample, sequenced in a study of breast tumors, draining lymph nodes, adjacent tissues. TCRdb analysed the multiplex PCR reads with MiXCR anew, one entry per CDR3 protein. The sample shows more than 15,000 distinct CDR3 sequences, about 64% of them seen only once. What was sequenced was tumor-adjacent breast tissue. The receptors were gathered from a female donor with breast cancer. Some clones in this sample may be carry-over from other donors' samples.

The chain carries TRBV5-1 and TRBJ2-3; D tentatively reads TRBD1 or TRBD2 (6 bases each). This CDR3 contains 13 residues. CDR1 and CDR2 from the germline V gene are SGHRS and YFSETQ. Between the trimmed V and J ends, which lost 9 bases and 6 bases, there was a span of 17 bases. The CDR3 sequence is CATMSGASDTQYF. CDR3 bases: TGCGCCACCATGTCGGGGGCGAGCGATACGCAGTATTTT.

This clonotype was seen many times. The chain has TRBV7-2 and TRBJ1-1; D is perhaps TRBD1 (5 bases). Germline V gives CDR1 SGHTA, CDR2 FQGNSA. CDR3 length equals 13 residues. Trimming pared 2 bases from V and 5 bases from J, leaving 9 bases between. For the CDR3, the DNA is TGTGCCAGCAGCTTAACCTGGGGGACTGAAGCTTTCTTT. This gives the protein CASSLTWGTEAFF.

The chain employs TRBV10-3 and TRBJ2-7; D is perhaps TRBD2 (5 bases). The CDR3 loop spans 14 amino acids. The germline V gene encodes CDR1 ENHRY and CDR2 SYGVKD. V shed 5 bases and J shed 4 bases, with 15 bases lying between them. The CDR3 here is CAISPGNGLYEQYF. CDR3 DNA: TGTGCCATCAGTCCCGGGAACGGTCTTTACGAGCAGTACTTC.

This clonotype was recorded at least ten times. The V gene is TRBV20-1, the J gene TRBJ2-3; 10 bases fit TRBD1. The CDR3 runs to 13 residues. V lost 4 bases to trimming and J lost 4 bases; unmatched junction nucleotides: 2. Germline assignment: CDR1 DFQATT and CDR2 SNEGSKA (reference sequence). CDR3 sequence reads: CSAKGQGPDTQYF. CDR3 bases: TGCAGTGCTAAGGGACAGGGGCCAGATACGCAGTATTTT.

This chain links TRBV6-6 with TRBJ2-7; weak D call: TRBD2 (5 bases). Germline CDR1 is MNHNY and CDR2 is SVGAGI (reference sequence). The V gene lost 6 bases and the J gene lost 0 bases, with 9 bases spanning the gap. This CDR3 has 13 residues. The CDR3 bases are TGTGCCAGCAGGGAGGCGAGCTCCTACGAGCAGTACTTC. It is translated as CASREASSYEQYF.

This clonotype was observed at least ten times. V is TRBV18 and J is TRBJ2-5; possible D gene TRBD2, 5 bases. CDR1 and CDR2 from the germline V gene are KGHSH and LQKENI. The CDR3 loop spans 14 amino acids. The ends were cut back, 3 bases at V and 5 bases at J, with 13 bases in the middle. The CDR3 protein is CASSPVEGGETQYF. The CDR3 bases are TGTGCCAGCTCACCGGTTGAGGGCGGCGAGACCCAGTACTTC.

V gene TRBV20-1 combines with J gene TRBJ1-6; TRBD1 might be the D (6 bases). Germline CDR1 is DFQATT and CDR2 is SNEGSKA (reference sequence). The V end lost 1 base, the J end lost 9 bases, and 16 bases lay between the germline ends. The CDR3 length is 15 residues. CDR3 in amino acids: CSARVGGGVTSPLHF. In nucleotides, the CDR3 is TGCAGTGCTAGAGTAGGGGGGGGGGTTACTTCACCCCTCCACTTT.

The J gene is TRBJ1-2, the V gene TRBV9; perhaps TRBD1 as D (6 bases). From germline, CDR1 is SGDLS and CDR2 YYNGEE. V lost 3 bases and J lost 8, with 14 bases in between. The CDR3 is made up of 13 amino acids. The CDR3 reads CASSATGSEGYTF. For the CDR3, the DNA is TGTGCCAGCAGCGCTACAGGGTCAGAGGGCTACACCTTC. The full variable domain, completed using reference TRBV9 and TRBJ1-2, is DSGVTQTPKHLITATGQRVTLRCSPRSGDLSVYWYQQSLDQGLQFLIQYYNGEERAKGNILERFSAQQFPDLHSELNLSSLELGDSALYFCASSATGSEGYTFGSGTRLTVV.

The V gene is TRBV11-2, the J gene TRBJ2-5, with D perhaps TRBD1 or TRBD2 (5 bases each). The V and J ends lost 8 bases and 4 bases respectively, with 20 bases between them. The CDR3 is made up of 15 amino acids. In germline, CDR1 is SGHAT, CDR2 FQNNGV. The DNA of the CDR3 is TGTGCCAGCGGAACACAGCGAAGTGGGGGAGAGACCCAGTACTTC. This sequence encodes CASGTQRSGGETQYF. The full variable domain, with the rest looked up from reference TRBV11-2 and TRBJ2-5, is EAGVAQSPRYKIIEKRQSVAFWCNPISGHATLYWYQQILGQGPKLLIQFQNNGVVDDSQLPKDRFSAERLKGVDSTLKIQPAKLEDSAVYLCASGTQRSGGETQYFGPGTRLLVL.